A selection of T cell receptor beta chains follows, all from one sample in a study of STAT3 mutations in large granular lymphocyte leukemia. Method: immunoSEQ multiplex PCR; TCRdb's copy keeps in-frame clones and lacks some. This table holds about 42,000 clones, 81% found once. The sequencing sample was made of PBMCs. The origin of the receptors is a human donor with T large granular lymphocyte leukemia. Some clones in this sample may be carry-over from other donors' samples. Both conserved end residues are part of each CDR3. D genes are given only for firm matches. Clone sizes are given selectively: once, few, many, or a class where the clone is expanded.

j_call d_call clone_size v_call cdr3_aa cdr3_nt
TRBJ1-1 NA NA TRBV18 CASLDSLNTEAFF TGTGCCAGCTTAGACAGCCTGAACACTGAAGCTTTCTTT
TRBJ2-1 TRBD2 NA TRBV6-6 CASSNLGLAGVNEQFF TGTGCCAGCAGTAACTTGGGACTAGCGGGGGTCAATGAGCAGTTCTTC
TRBJ1-1 TRBD1 NA TRBV18 CASSTGQSLGNTEAFF TGTGCCAGCTCAACGGGACAGTCTCTTGGCAACACTGAAGCTTTCTTT
TRBJ1-2 NA NA TRBV2 CASSLKRGNGYTF TGTGCCAGCAGCCTCAAACGAGGGAATGGCTACACCTTC
TRBJ2-1 NA NA TRBV5-1 CASSSGSGYNEQFF TGCGCCAGCAGCTCCGGCAGCGGCTACAATGAGCAGTTCTTC
TRBJ2-3 NA NA TRBV5-6 CASSLVLATDTQYF TGTGCCAGCAGCTTGGTACTGGCGACAGATACGCAGTATTTT
TRBJ1-2 NA NA TRBV6-5 CASRSGANKGGYTF TGTGCCAGCAGGTCTGGGGCCAATAAGGGGGGCTACACCTTC
TRBJ2-2 TRBD1 NA TRBV5-1 CASSLGTGGDGELFF TGCGCCAGCAGCTTAGGGACAGGGGGTGACGGGGAGCTGTTTTTT
TRBJ2-7 TRBD1 NA TRBV7-2 CASSKRQGGSYEQYF TGTGCCAGCAGCAAGAGACAGGGGGGTTCGTACGAGCAGTACTTC
TRBJ1-6 NA NA TRBV6-5 CASSYSSWARSPLHF TGTGCCAGCAGTTACTCGAGTTGGGCGCGTTCACCCCTCCACTTT
TRBJ1-5 NA NA TRBV7-8 CASSLRRPWGGGNQPQHF TGTGCCAGCAGCTTACGTAGACCCTGGGGCGGCGGCAATCAGCCCCAGCATTTT
TRBJ1-4 TRBD1 few TRBV4-3 CASSQAAGTGGEKLFF TGCGCCAGCAGCCAAGCCGCCGGGACAGGGGGAGAAAAACTGTTTTTT
TRBJ1-3 NA NA TRBV5-4 CASSLDQNTIYF TGTGCCAGCAGCTTGGATCAAAACACCATATATTTT
TRBJ1-2 NA NA TRBV28 CASSLAGRGDYF TGTGCCAGCAGTTTAGCGGGGCGAGGTGATTATTTC
TRBJ1-3 TRBD1 NA TRBV28 CASTPSPGGEEGNTIYF TGTGCCAGCACCCCTAGCCCAGGGGGCGAAGAGGGAAACACCATATATTTT
TRBJ1-2 TRBD1 NA TRBV28 CASRQGDRDEEGYTF TGTGCCAGCAGACAGGGGGACAGGGACGAGGAGGGCTACACCTTC
TRBJ1-4 NA NA TRBV6-6 CASSTGKNEKLFF TGTGCCAGCAGTACCGGGAAGAATGAAAAACTGTTTTTT
TRBJ2-2 NA few TRBV11-2 CASTPGQGGPPGELFF TGTGCCAGCACCCCCGGGCAGGGGGGTCCACCCGGGGAGCTGTTTTTT
TRBJ1-4 NA NA TRBV5-1 CASSLEPKLTNEKLFF TGCGCCAGCAGCTTGGAGCCTAAACTCACTAATGAAAAACTGTTTTTT
TRBJ1-6 TRBD1 NA TRBV10-3 CAIREGQGNSPLHF TGTGCCATCAGGGAAGGACAGGGGAATTCACCCCTCCACTTT
TRBJ1-1 NA NA TRBV19 CASTLRPGGNTEAFF TGTGCCAGTACTCTTCGGCCCGGCGGGAACACTGAAGCTTTCTTT
TRBJ1-5 NA NA TRBV18 CASSRVENQPQHF TGTGCCAGCTCAAGGGTTGAGAATCAGCCCCAGCATTTT
TRBJ1-4 NA NA TRBV5-1 CASSLGGAGEKLFF TGCGCCAGCAGCTTGGGAGGGGCCGGTGAAAAACTGTTTTTT
TRBJ1-5 TRBD1 few TRBV6-1 CASSAIARGPNQPQHF TGTGCCAGCAGTGCCATTGCCAGGGGGCCCAATCAGCCCCAGCATTTT
TRBJ2-3 NA NA TRBV4-3 CASSQGIGGKSDTQYF TGCGCCAGCAGCCAAGGAATTGGGGGGAAGTCAGATACGCAGTATTTT
TRBJ1-2 NA NA TRBV5-1 CASSPGDYGYTF TGCGCCAGCAGCCCAGGGGACTATGGCTACACCTTC
TRBJ1-2 TRBD1 few TRBV2 CASRGETGDGYTF TGTGCCAGCAGGGGGGAAACAGGGGACGGCTACACCTTC
TRBJ2-7 NA NA TRBV30 CAWSLQDEQYF TGTGCCTGGAGCCTCCAGGACGAGCAGTACTTC
TRBJ1-6 NA few TRBV19 CASSPVGDSPLHF TGTGCCAGTAGTCCGGTGGGCGACTCACCCCTCCACTTT
TRBJ2-3 NA NA TRBV30 CAWSVRGNTQYF TGTGCCTGGAGTGTAAGGGGAAATACGCAGTATTTT
TRBJ2-7 NA NA TRBV5-6 CASSLYGGPSSYEQYF TGTGCCAGCAGCTTGTATGGGGGGCCTAGCTCCTACGAGCAGTACTTC
TRBJ1-4 NA NA TRBV4-3 CAREEEEKLFF TGCGCCAGGGAGGAGGAAGAAAAACTGTTTTTT
TRBJ1-1 NA once TRBV7-9 CASSSPPLNTEAFF TGTGCCAGCAGCTCCCCACCGCTGAACACTGAAGCTTTCTTT
TRBJ1-4 TRBD1 NA TRBV18 CASSPRGQGDEKLFF TGTGCCAGCTCACCAAGGGGACAGGGGGATGAAAAACTGTTTTTT
TRBJ1-3 NA NA TRBV7-2 CASSLVGGGGNTIYF TGTGCCAGCAGCTTAGTAGGTGGCGGTGGAAACACCATATATTTT
TRBJ2-1 NA NA TRBV6-5 CASMSQELYNEQFF TGTGCCAGCATGTCCCAAGAACTCTACAATGAGCAGTTCTTC
TRBJ2-5 TRBD2 NA TRBV5-1 CASSTGTSIQETQYF TGCGCCAGCAGCACCGGGACTAGCATCCAAGAGACCCAGTACTTC
TRBJ1-1 TRBD1 NA TRBV18 CASSPPNQGDTEAFF TGTGCCAGCTCACCACCCAACCAGGGGGATACTGAAGCTTTCTTT